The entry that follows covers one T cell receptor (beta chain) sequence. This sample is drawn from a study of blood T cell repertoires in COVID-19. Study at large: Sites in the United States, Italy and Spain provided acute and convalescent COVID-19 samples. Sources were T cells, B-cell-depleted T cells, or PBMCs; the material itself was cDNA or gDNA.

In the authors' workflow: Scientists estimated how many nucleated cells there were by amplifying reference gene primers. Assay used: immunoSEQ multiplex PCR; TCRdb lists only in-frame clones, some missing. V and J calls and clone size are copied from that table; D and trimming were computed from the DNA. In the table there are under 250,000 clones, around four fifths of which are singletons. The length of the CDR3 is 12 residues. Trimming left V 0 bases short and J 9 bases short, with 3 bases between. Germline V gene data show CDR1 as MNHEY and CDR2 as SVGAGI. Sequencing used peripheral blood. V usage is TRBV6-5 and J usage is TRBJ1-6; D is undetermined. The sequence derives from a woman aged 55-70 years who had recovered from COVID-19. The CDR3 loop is CASSYSFSPLHF. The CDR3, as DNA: TGTGCCAGCAGTTACTCCTTTTCACCCCTCCACTTT.